This TCR beta chain derives from a study of T cell responses to AZD1222 COVID-19 vaccine. TCRdb's copy holds only in-frame clones and misses some; the assay was immunoSEQ multiplex PCR. The data show 84,000 or so clones, 90% seen once. There are 15 residues in the CDR3. V lost 5 bases to trimming and J lost 6 bases, with 14 bases between them. Germline assignment: CDR1 SGHNT and CDR2 YENEEA. Comments on this clone: The target antigen is unknown.

Study conclusions and caveats: Without day 14 samples, only post-peak T cell repertoires were studied. White British ancestry dominated among donors, who included more females, and clonal diversity was possibly underestimated. Seropositive at baseline were only a handful of AZD1222 recipients.

The chain links TRBV11-3 to TRBJ1-6, with D possibly TRBD1 on 5 matching bases. This clonotype originated in an adult who received the AZD1222 COVID-19 vaccine. The sequenced sample was peripheral blood, obtained 28 days after the second AZD1222 dose. The CDR3 nucleotides read TGTGCCAGCAGCACGGGACGGACCCTTAATTCACCCCTCCACTTT. This sequence encodes CASSTGRTLNSPLHF.